Below, one TCR beta chain is given with its context. Its specificity is unknown. Generated by immunoSEQ multiplex PCR, the TCRdb table keeps only in-frame clones and is missing some. The repertoire includes approximately 2,000 clones, around 24% of them detected once, and roughly 13% sits in the top ten. The data were taken from a study of T cells in localized non-small cell lung cancer. Study-wide results and caveats: Appearances in adjacent lung were noted for a median approximately 50 of the top 100 tumor clones. T cell clonality was highest in uninvolved adjacent lung, above tumor. One tumor region alone was sequenced, and heterogeneity therefore remains possible. Prolonged overall survival went with higher T cell density in the blood.

This receptor was identified in a woman between 40 and 69 years old with stage II squamous cell lung carcinoma. The specimen comprised normal lung tissue next to the tumor, sampled before any cancer treatment.

The CDR3 spells CAISERGSPTGEQYF. The sequenced CDR3 bases are TGTGCCATCAGTGAGCGGGGATCCCCTACGGGCGAGCAGTAC. This sequence joins TRBV10-3 and TRBJ2-7; D may be TRBD2 (5 bases). Read coverage stops 1 residue before the CDR3 terminus; the germline J gene supplies the remainder. This CDR3 comprises 15 residues. CDR1 and CDR2 (germline): ENHRY, SYGVKD. V gave up 2 bases and J gave up 6 bases, with 17 bases separating them.